The entry below describes one T cell receptor beta chain. Antigen specificity is unknown. The data belong to a study of T cell responses to AZD1222 COVID-19 vaccine. The wider study: Investigators merged groups given second doses at roughly 4 or roughly 12 weeks. Regarding the study as a whole: Breadth and depth of Spike-specific TCRs rose after two AZD1222 doses. The sample set comprised mostly white British donors with more females, and clonal diversity was possibly underestimated. Just a handful of AZD1222 recipients were seropositive at baseline.

From germline, CDR1 is MNHEY and CDR2 SMNVEV (reference sequence). After removal of 3 bases from V and 2 bases from J, the junction contained 2 bases not matched to a gene. The CDR3 loop spans 15 amino acids. TCRdb's table, derived via immunoSEQ multiplex PCR, lists solely in-frame clones and lacks some. The sample contains over 95,000 clones, roughly nine tenths of which appear only once. This TCR derives from an adult in good health. The chain is built from TRBV27 and TRBJ1-3; 9 bases line up with TRBD1. The material was peripheral blood, obtained on day 0 of AZD1222 vaccination. CDR3 DNA sequence: TGTGCCAGCAGTTTTGGGACAGGGCCTGGAAACACCATATATTTT. Translated, it gives CASSFGTGPGNTIYF.